This T cell receptor beta chain was observed in a study of T cell responses to AZD1222 COVID-19 vaccine. Study-wide findings and caveats: Spike-specific TCR breadth and depth rose after two AZD1222 doses. Vaccine-related CD4 TCRs covered spike, predominating at 160-218 and 743-854. Seropositive at baseline were only six AZD1222 recipients. Donors in the cohort were predominantly white British and more often female, and clonal diversity was possibly underestimated.

Notes on this clone: What it binds is not known.

Trimming cost V 2 bases and J 0 bases, with 11 bases left between them. CDR1 and CDR2 (germline): KGHSH, LQKENI. The CDR3 totals 16 residues. The table came from immunoSEQ multiplex PCR; TCRdb's copy has only in-frame clones and leaves some out. The sample gives 35,000 to 55,000 clones, nearly 85% of which show up once; 45% to 60% is in the top ten. The sequence was obtained from an adult in good health. The material sequenced was peripheral blood, taken on day 0 of AZD1222 vaccination. The chain links TRBV18 to TRBJ2-4, with D hard to call. CDR3 nucleotide sequence: TGTGCCAGCTCACCAAGTGGACGGCTAGCCAAAAACATTCAGTACTTC. It yields the protein CASSPSGRLAKNIQYF.